This is a list of T cell receptor beta chains from one sample in a study of cytomegalovirus exposure and HLA in healthy donors. TCRdb keeps only in-frame clones here, not all; method: immunoSEQ multiplex PCR. The repertoire holds 100,000 to 150,000 clones, with approximately 8.8% as singletons. What was sequenced was PBMCs. The receptor source for this set is a man between 40 and 49 years old in good health and CMV-seronegative. Each CDR3 is given without its conserved first and last residue. D genes are given only for firm matches.

d_call v_call cdr3_aa
. TRBV5-5 ASSWEDGSYNSPLH
. TRBV5-6 ASSRGGGVNTEAF
. TRBV7-9 ASSLVGYNEQF
TRBD2 TRBV7-4 ASSSKPGLAEQY
TRBD1 TRBV6-5 ASSSRTGEAF
TRBD2 TRBV5-1 ASSLASGTSRETQY
TRBD2 TRBV2 ATAAGPVETQY
TRBD1 TRBV27 ASRGQGGNTIY
. TRBV4-1 ASSQDPGQPQH
. TRBV30 AWSVGAESGYT
. TRBV6-5 ASSYSRGNTIY
. TRBV14 ASSSRTLEDTDTQY
. TRBV7-9 ASSPAGAGQPQH
. TRBV5-1 ASSTGHPTEAF
TRBD1 TRBV11-2 ASSLTGAETQY